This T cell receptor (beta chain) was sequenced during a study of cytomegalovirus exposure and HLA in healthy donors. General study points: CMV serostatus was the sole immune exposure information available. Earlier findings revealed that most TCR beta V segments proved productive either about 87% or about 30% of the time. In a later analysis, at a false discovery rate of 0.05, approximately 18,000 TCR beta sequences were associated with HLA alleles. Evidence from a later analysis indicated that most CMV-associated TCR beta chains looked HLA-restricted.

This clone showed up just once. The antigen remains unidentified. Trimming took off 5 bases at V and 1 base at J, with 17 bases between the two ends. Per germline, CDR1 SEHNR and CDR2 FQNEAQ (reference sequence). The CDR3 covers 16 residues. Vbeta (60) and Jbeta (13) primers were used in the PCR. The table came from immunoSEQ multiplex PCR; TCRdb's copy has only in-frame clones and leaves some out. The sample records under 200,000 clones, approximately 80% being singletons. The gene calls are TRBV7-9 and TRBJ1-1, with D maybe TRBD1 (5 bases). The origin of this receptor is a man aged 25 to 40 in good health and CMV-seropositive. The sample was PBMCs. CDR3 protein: CASSPRSGTGNTEAFF. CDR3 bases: TGTGCCAGCAGCCCCCGAAGTGGTACAGGGAACACTGAAGCTTTCTTT.